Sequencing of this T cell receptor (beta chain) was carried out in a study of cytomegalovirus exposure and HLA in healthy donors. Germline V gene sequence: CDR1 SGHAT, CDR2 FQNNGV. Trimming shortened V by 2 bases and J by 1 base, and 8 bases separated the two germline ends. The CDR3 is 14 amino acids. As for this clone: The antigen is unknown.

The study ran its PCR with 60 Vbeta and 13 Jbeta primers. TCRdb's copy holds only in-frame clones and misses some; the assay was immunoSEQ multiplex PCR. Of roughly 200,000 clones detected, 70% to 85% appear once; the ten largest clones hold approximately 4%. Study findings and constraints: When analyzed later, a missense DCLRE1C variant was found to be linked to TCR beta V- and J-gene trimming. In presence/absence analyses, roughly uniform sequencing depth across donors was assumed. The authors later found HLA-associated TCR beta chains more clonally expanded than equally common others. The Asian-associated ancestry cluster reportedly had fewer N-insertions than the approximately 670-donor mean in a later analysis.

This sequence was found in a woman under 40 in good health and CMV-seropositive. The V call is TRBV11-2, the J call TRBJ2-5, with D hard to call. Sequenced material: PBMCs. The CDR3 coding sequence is TGTGCCAGCAGCTTACTGAGGTCCCAAGAGACCCAGTACTTC. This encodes CASSLLRSQETQYF. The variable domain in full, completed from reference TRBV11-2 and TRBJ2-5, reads EAGVAQSPRYKIIEKRQSVAFWCNPISGHATLYWYQQILGQGPKLLIQFQNNGVVDDSQLPKDRFSAERLKGVDSTLKIQPAKLEDSAVYLCASSLLRSQETQYFGPGTRLLVL.